Reported below is one T cell receptor beta chain. What it binds is not known. This sample is part of a study of vaccination and CD4 T cells after COVID-19. On the study more broadly: Overlapping peptides of the spike proteins of SARS-CoV-2, HCoV-NL63, HCoV-OC43 and HCoV-229E were used for cell stimulation. Each control culture was treated with a CEFX pool, an HIV-1 Nef pool, or no peptide.

Study-wide results and caveats: For SARS-CoV-2-reactive clonotypes, the median went from around 20 to 38, a nonsignificant increase.

The CDR3 runs 14 residues. The V gene end was trimmed by 1 base and the J gene end by 7 bases; junction bases not matched to a gene: 8. Germline V gene lookup returns CDR1 DFQATT and CDR2 SNEGSKA (reference sequence). Sequencing of cultured CD4+ T cell DNA used the Oncomine TCR Beta short-read assay. One entry per CDR3 protein, called by TCRdb with MiXCR from the PCR reads. The table records about 16,000 distinct CDR3 sequences, roughly 60% of them present only once. Described treatment: roughly 11-day PBMC culture with coronavirus spike peptide pools or control peptides (ViraFEST assay). The ViraFEST method relied on peptide pools to expand antigen-specific T cells, followed by TCR sequencing.

The clonotype originates from a human donor who had recovered from COVID-19. V usage is TRBV20-1 and J usage is TRBJ1-2; TRBD1 agrees at 8 bases. The sequenced material came from CD4+ T cells from blood, cultured in vitro. CDR3 in amino acids: CSARGHRGDGGYTF. The CDR3 DNA reads as TGCAGTGCTAGAGGTCACAGGGGGGACGGTGGCTACACCTTC.